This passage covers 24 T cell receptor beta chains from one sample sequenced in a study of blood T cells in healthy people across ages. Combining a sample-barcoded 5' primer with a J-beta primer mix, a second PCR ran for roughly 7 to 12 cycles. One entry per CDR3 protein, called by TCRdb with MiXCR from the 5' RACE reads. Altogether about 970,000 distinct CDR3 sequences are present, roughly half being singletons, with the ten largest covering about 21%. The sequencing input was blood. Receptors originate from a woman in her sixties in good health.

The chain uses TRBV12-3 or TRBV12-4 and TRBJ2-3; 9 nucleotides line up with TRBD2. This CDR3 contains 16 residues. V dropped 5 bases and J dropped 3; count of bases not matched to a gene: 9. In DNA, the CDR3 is TGTGCCAGCAGTCAAGGGGGCGGGAGGGGAACAGATACGCAGTATTTT. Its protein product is CASSQGGGRGTDTQYF.

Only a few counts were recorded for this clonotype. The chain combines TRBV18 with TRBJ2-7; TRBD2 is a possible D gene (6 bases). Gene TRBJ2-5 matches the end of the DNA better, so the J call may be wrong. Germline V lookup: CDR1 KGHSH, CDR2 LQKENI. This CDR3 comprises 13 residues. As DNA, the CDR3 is TGTGCCAGCTCGGACGGGAGCTCGGAGACCCAGTACTTC. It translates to CASSDGSSETQYF.

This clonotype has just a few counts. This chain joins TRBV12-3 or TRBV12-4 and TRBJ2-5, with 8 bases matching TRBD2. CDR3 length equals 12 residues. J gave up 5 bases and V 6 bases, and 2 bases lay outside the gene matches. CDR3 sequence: CASRTSAETQYF. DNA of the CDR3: TGTGCCAGCAGGACTAGCGCGGAGACCCAGTACTTC.

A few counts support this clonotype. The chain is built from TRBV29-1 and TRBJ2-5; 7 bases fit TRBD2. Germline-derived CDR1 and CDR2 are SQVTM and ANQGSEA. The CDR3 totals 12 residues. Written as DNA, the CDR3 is TGCAGTTTCCTGGGACTACAAGAGACCCAGTACTTC. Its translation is CSFLGLQETQYF. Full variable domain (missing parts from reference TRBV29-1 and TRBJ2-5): SAVISQKPSRDICQRGTSLTIQCQVDSQVTMMFWYRQQPGQSLTLIATANQGSEATYESGFVIDKFPISRPNLTFSTLTVSNMSPEDSSIYLCSFLGLQETQYFGPGTRLLVL.

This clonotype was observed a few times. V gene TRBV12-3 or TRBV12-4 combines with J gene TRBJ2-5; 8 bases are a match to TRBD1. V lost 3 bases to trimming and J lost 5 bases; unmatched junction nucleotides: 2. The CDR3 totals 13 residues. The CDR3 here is CASSFQGAETQYF. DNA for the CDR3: TGTGCCAGCAGTTTTCAGGGGGCCGAGACCCAGTACTTC.

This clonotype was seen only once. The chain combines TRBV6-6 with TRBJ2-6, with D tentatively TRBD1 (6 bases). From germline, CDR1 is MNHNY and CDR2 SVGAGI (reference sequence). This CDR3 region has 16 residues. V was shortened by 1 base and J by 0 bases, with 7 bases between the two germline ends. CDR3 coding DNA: TGTGCCAGCAGTTACTTGGGACACTCTGGGGCCAACGTCCTGACTTTC. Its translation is CASSYLGHSGANVLTF.

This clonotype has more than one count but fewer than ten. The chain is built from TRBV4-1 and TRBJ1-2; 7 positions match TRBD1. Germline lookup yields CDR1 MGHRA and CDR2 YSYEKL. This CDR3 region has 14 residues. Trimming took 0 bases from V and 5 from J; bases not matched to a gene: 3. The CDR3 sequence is CASSQEGTEYGYTF. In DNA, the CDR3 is TGCGCCAGCAGCCAAGAAGGGACAGAATATGGCTACACCTTC.

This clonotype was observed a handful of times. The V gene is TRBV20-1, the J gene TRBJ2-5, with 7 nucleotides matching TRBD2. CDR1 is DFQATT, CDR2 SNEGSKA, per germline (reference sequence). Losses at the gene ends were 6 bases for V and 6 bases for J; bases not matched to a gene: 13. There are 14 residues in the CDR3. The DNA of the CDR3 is TGCAGTGCACCTAGCGAACTAGCGAAGCAGACCCAGTACTTC. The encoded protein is CSAPSELAKQTQYF.

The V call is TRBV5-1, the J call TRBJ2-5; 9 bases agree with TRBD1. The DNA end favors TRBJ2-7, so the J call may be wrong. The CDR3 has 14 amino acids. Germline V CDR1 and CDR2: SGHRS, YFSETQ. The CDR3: CASSAGQGFNEQYF. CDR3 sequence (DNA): TGCGCCAGCAGCGCGGGACAGGGTTTCAACGAGCAGTACTTC.

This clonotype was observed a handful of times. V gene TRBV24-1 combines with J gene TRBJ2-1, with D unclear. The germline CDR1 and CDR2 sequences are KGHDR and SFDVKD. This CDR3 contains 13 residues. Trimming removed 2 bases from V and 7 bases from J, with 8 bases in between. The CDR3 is CATSDWTRNEQFF. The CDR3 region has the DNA TGTGCCACCAGTGATTGGACCAGGAATGAGCAGTTCTTC.

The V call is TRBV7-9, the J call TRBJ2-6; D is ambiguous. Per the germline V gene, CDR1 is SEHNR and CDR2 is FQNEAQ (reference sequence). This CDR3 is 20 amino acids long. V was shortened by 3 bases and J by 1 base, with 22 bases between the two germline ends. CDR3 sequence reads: CASSFTNEPFSPSGANVLTF. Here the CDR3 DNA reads TGTGCCAGCAGCTTCACTAACGAACCGTTTTCCCCTTCTGGGGCCAACGTCCTGACTTTC.

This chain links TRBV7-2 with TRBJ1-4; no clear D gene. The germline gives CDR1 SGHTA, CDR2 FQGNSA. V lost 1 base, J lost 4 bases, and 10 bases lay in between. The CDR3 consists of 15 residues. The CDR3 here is CASSLGNRGNEKLFF. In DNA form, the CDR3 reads TGTGCCAGCAGCTTAGGAAACCGGGGTAATGAAAAACTGTTTTTT.

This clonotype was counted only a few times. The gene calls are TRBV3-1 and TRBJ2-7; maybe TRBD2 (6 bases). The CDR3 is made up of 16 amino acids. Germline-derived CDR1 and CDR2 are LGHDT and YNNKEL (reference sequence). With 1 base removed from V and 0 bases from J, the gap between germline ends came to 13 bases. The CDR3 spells CASSQGPGAVSYEQYF. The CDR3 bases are TGTGCCAGCAGCCAAGGCCCGGGAGCCGTCTCCTACGAGCAGTACTTC.

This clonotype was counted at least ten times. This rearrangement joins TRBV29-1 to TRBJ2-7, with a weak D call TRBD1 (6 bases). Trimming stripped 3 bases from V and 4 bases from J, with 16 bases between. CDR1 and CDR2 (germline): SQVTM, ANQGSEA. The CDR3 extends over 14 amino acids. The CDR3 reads CSVEKQGKLYEQYF. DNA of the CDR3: TGCAGCGTTGAGAAACAGGGAAAGTTGTACGAGCAGTACTTC.

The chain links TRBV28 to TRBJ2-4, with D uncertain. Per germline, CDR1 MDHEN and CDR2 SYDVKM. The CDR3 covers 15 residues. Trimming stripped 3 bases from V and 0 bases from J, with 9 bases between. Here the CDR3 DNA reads TGTGCCAGCAGTTTTGGACGATTAGCCAAAAACATTCAGTACTTC. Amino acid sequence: CASSFGRLAKNIQYF.

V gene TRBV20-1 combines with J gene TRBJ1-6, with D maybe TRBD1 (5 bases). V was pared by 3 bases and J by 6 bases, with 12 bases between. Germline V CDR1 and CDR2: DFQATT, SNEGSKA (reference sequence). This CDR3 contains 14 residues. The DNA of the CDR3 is TGCAGTGCTAGTCTGACGGACATTAATTCACCCCTCCACTTT. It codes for CSASLTDINSPLHF.

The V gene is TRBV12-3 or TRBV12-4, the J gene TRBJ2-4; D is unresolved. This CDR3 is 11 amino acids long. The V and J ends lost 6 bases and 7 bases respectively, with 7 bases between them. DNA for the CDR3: TGTGCCAGCAGAGGTTCCAACATTCAGTACTTC. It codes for CASRGSNIQYF.

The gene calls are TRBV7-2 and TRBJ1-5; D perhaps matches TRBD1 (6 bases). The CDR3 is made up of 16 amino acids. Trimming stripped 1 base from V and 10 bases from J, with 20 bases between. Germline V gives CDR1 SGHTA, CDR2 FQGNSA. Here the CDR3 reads CASSLGAGGGKAPQHF. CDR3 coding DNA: TGTGCCAGCAGCTTAGGAGCGGGAGGGGGTAAGGCACCCCAGCATTTT.

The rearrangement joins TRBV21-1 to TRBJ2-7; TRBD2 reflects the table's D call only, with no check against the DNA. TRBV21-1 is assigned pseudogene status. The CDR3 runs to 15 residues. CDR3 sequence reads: CASSKRKGRGYEQYF. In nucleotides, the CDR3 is TGTGCCAGCAGCAAAAGGAAAGGGAGGGGATACGAGCAGTACTTC.

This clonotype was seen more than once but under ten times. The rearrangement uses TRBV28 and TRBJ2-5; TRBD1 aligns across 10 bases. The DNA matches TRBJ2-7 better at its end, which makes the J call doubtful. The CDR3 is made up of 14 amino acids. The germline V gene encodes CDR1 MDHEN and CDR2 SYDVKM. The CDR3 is CASLSGTGVYEQYF. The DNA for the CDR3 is TGTGCCAGCCTATCCGGGACAGGGGTTTACGAGCAGTACTTC.

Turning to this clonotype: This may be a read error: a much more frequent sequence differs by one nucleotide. The CDR3 DNA reads TGTGCCAGCAGAAAAGAGGGGGGGACCGGGGCCTACGAGCAGTACTTC. Amino acids: CASRKEGGTGAYEQYF. The rearrangement uses TRBV4-2 and TRBJ2-7; weak D call: TRBD2 (7 bases). The germline V and J ends were trimmed by 6 bases and 2 bases, with 20 bases remaining between them. Germline V gene sequence: CDR1 LGHNA, CDR2 YNFKEQ. The CDR3 is made up of 16 amino acids.

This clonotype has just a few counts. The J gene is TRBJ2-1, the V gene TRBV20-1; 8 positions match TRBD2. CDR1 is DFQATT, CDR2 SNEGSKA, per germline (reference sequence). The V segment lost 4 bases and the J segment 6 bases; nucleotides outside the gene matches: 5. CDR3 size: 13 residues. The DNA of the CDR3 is TGCAGTGCTATCGGGCTAGCGGGCAATGAGCAGTTCTTC. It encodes CSAIGLAGNEQFF.

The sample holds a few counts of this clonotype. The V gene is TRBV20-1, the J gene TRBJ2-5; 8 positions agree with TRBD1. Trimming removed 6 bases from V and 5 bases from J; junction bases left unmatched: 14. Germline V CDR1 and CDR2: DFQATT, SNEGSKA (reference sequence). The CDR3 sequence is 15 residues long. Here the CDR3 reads CSARAARGRVETQYF. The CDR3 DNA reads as TGCAGTGCCCGGGCTGCCAGGGGGCGAGTTGAGACCCAGTACTTC.

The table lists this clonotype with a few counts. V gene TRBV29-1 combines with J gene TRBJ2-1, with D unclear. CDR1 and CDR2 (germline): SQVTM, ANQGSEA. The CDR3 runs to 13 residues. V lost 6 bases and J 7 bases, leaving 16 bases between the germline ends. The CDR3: CSVTPGGRNEQFF. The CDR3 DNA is TGCAGCGTCACCCCGGGTGGGCGAAATGAGCAGTTCTTC.